The present T cell receptor (beta chain) was sequenced within a study of identical twins. No donor was unhealthy or non-Caucasian. TCRdb itself ran the 5' RACE reads through MiXCR, one entry per CDR3 protein. The sample has 400,000 to 550,000 distinct CDR3 sequences, 20% to 25% seen once. General study findings and limits: Conclusions were drawn cross-sectionally by statistical analysis, without following the same donors.

The CDR3 has 14 residues. Germline values: CDR1 DFQATT, CDR2 SNEGSKA (reference sequence). V was clipped by 1 base and J by 4 bases, with 12 bases between them. As to this clonotype: Its antigen is undetermined.

This same sample was also taken into another study, of T cells expressing NK-cell markers. In that study: Within the sequenced cohort of eight donors, seven exhibited HCMV seropositivity and one was seronegative.

The sample comprised CD4+ T cells sorted from blood. The chain carries TRBV20-1 and TRBJ2-3; D is perhaps TRBD2 (5 bases). The receptor's source is a woman younger than 35 in good health. The CDR3 DNA sequence: TGCAGTGCTAGAGCGGACTGGGGAGCAGATACGCAGTATTTT. Its translation is CSARADWGADTQYF.